These 16 T cell receptor beta chains originate from one sample sequenced in a study of CD8+ T cells in alopecia areata listed by TCRdb under 2018. The receptor library was made with the immunoSEQ multiplex PCR assay. RNA was extracted from all samples and reverse transcribed into cDNA, which served as template for TCR sequencing. Held by TCRdb, this immuneACCESS table contains in-frame sequences only and omits some clones. Under half of the omission traces to an unresolved V gene where checked; the cause of the rest is unknown. In all, the sample holds around 120,000 clones, and around two fifths of those were seen once. The leading ten clones occupy approximately 3% of the sample. Material: CD4+ T cells sorted from blood. These receptors came from a human donor with alopecia areata.

The chain has TRBV5-6 and TRBJ2-1; D possibly corresponds to TRBD2 (5 bases). This CDR3 contains 14 residues. The V gene's germline CDR1 is SGHDT and CDR2 YYEEEE. Trimming took off 3 bases at V and 3 bases at J, with 10 bases between the two ends. Here the CDR3 DNA reads TGTGCCAGCAGCTGGACTCGACTCTACAATGAGCAGTTCTTC. Translating it yields CASSWTRLYNEQFF.

The chain uses TRBV30 and TRBJ2-5; maybe TRBD1 (5 bases). This CDR3 has 12 amino acids. V was clipped by 0 bases and J by 5 bases, with 7 bases between them. CDR1 and CDR2 from the germline V gene are GTSNPN and SVGIG (reference sequence). CDR3 bases: TGTGCCTGGAGTGTAGCAGGGGAGACCCAGTACTTC. This translates into CAWSVAGETQYF.

The chain joins TRBV30 to TRBJ2-1; unclear D gene. The CDR3 sequence is 13 residues long. Germline assignment: CDR1 GTSNPN and CDR2 SVGIG (reference sequence). Trimming shortened V by 0 bases and J by 5 bases, and 8 bases separated the two germline ends. The CDR3 reads CAWSVQANNEQFF. In DNA, the CDR3 is TGTGCCTGGAGTGTACAAGCAAACAATGAGCAGTTCTTC.

The chain recombines TRBV4-1 with TRBJ2-2, with TRBD1 matching over 8 bases. The germline V gene has CDR1 MGHRA and CDR2 YSYEKL. Germline trimming cut 1 base from V and 1 base from J; bases unmatched to any gene: 8. This CDR3 has 18 amino acids. CDR3 coding DNA: TGCGCCAGCAGCCAAGTCGTATGGGACAGGAGGAACACCGGGGAGCTGTTTTTT. The encoded protein is CASSQVVWDRRNTGELFF.

This clone was recorded a few times. This chain connects TRBV7-2 to TRBJ1-1; TRBD1 is a possible D gene (5 bases). This CDR3 contains 14 residues. Trimming removed 1 base from V and 1 base from J, with 7 bases in between. The germline V gene has CDR1 SGHTA and CDR2 FQGNSA. The CDR3 DNA follows: TGTGCCAGCAGCTTAGGAGGACAGAACACTGAAGCTTTCTTT. Translating it yields CASSLGGQNTEAFF. The full variable domain, in which reference TRBV7-2 and TRBJ1-1 provide the parts outside the CDR3, is GAGVSQSPSNKVTEKGKDVELRCDPISGHTALYWYRQSLGQGLEFLIYFQGNSAPDKSGLPSDRFSAERTGGSVSTLTIQRTQQEDSAVYLCASSLGGQNTEAFFGQGTRLTVV.

The rearrangement links TRBV5-1 to TRBJ2-7; tentative D call: TRBD2 (6 bases). CDR1 is SGHRS, CDR2 YFSETQ, per germline. Trimming removed 0 bases at V and 0 bases at J, with 10 bases between. The CDR3 length is 15 residues. CDR3 protein: CASSLALAASYEQYF. The CDR3 DNA follows: TGCGCCAGCAGCTTGGCTTTAGCGGCCTCCTACGAGCAGTACTTC.

The V gene is TRBV4-1, the J gene TRBJ2-2; 8 nucleotides line up with TRBD2. Germline V gene data show CDR1 as MGHRA and CDR2 as YSYEKL. This CDR3 has 17 residues. The junction had 5 bases not matched to a gene; V was cut back by 1 base and J by 1 base. CDR3 amino acids: CASSQVLAGGNTGELFF. For the CDR3, the DNA is TGCGCCAGCAGCCAAGTGCTTGCGGGGGGGAACACCGGGGAGCTGTTTTTT.

The rearrangement links TRBV30 to TRBJ2-5; 8 bases line up with TRBD1. The CDR3 loop spans 13 amino acids. CDR1 is GTSNPN, CDR2 SVGIG, per germline (reference sequence). The V segment lost 7 bases and the J segment 2 bases; nucleotides outside the gene matches: 6. The CDR3 loop reads CAFTQGVQETQYF. The CDR3 bases are TGTGCCTTTACACAGGGGGTACAAGAGACCCAGTACTTC.

Comments on this clone: The sample holds other DNA sequences that translate to the same CDR3. The V call is TRBV30, the J call TRBJ1-5; D is possibly TRBD1 (6 bases). This CDR3 comprises 14 residues. Germline V gene data show CDR1 as GTSNPN and CDR2 as SVGIG (reference sequence). Trimming removed 2 bases from V and 5 bases from J, with 13 bases in between. The CDR3 loop is CAWSTSGGYQPQHF. CDR3 sequence (DNA): TGTGCCTGGAGTACGTCGGGGGGCTATCAGCCCCAGCATTTT.

This clone has only one observation. The J gene is TRBJ2-2, the V gene TRBV6-5; 8 bases are shared with TRBD2. The germline CDR1 and CDR2 sequences are MNHEY and SVGAGI. V lost 5 bases to trimming and J lost 6 bases; unmatched junction nucleotides: 5. This CDR3 region has 14 residues. The CDR3 DNA reads as TGTGCCAGCAGTGCCGGGACTAGTGCCGGGGAGCTGTTTTTT. Translating gives CASSAGTSAGELFF.

This clone was observed a handful of times. V gene TRBV7-9 combines with J gene TRBJ1-1; 8 bases line up with TRBD1. The V and J ends lost 5 bases and 6 bases, in that order; junction bases with no gene match: 5. The CDR3 is made up of 13 amino acids. Germline CDR1 SEHNR, CDR2 FQNEAQ (reference sequence). The CDR3 spells CASSPQGAAEAFF. Written as DNA, the CDR3 is TGTGCCAGCAGCCCTCAGGGGGCCGCTGAAGCTTTCTTT.

The chain has TRBV2 and TRBJ2-3, with 8 bases that match TRBD2. Germline loops: CDR1 SNHLY, CDR2 FYNNEI. The V gene end was trimmed by 7 bases and the J gene end by 3 bases; junction bases not matched to a gene: 3. The CDR3 extends over 13 amino acids. The CDR3 reads CASTQRETDTQYF. The CDR3 region has the DNA TGTGCCAGCACTCAGCGGGAGACAGATACGCAGTATTTT.

This clone was counted between two and nine times. V usage is TRBV30 and J usage is TRBJ2-5, with D tentatively TRBD2 (6 bases). Trimming shortened V by 4 bases and J by 5 bases, and 17 bases separated the two germline ends. The CDR3 extends over 14 amino acids. Germline values: CDR1 GTSNPN, CDR2 SVGIG (reference sequence). The CDR3 sequence: CAWTRGLGAETQYF. CDR3 DNA: TGTGCCTGGACAAGGGGACTTGGGGCGGAGACCCAGTACTTC. The whole variable domain, filled in from reference TRBV30 and TRBJ2-5, reads SQTIHQWPATLVQPVGSPLSLECTVEGTSNPNLYWYRQAAGRGLQLLFYSVGIGQISSEVPQNLSASRPQDRQFILSSKKLLLSDSGFYLCAWTRGLGAETQYFGPGTRLLVL.

The J gene is TRBJ2-1, the V gene TRBV29-1; D is unclear. This CDR3 contains 11 residues. Germline V gives CDR1 SQVTM, CDR2 ANQGSEA. V lost 2 bases and J 11 bases, leaving 10 bases between the germline ends. The CDR3 nucleotides are TGCAGCGTTGAACCTGAGGCTCAGCAGTTCTTC. Protein product: CSVEPEAQQFF.

This clone was counted a few times. The V gene is TRBV29-1, the J gene TRBJ2-3; 12 nucleotides line up with TRBD2. V was pared by 6 bases and J by 4 bases, with 8 bases of the junction left unmatched. CDR1 and CDR2 (germline): SQVTM, ANQGSEA. The CDR3 length is 15 residues. DNA of the CDR3: TGCAGCGTCCTTTGGACTAGCGGGAAGGCAGATACGCAGTATTTT. Protein: CSVLWTSGKADTQYF.

This sequence joins TRBV7-2 and TRBJ2-5; 8 bases align to TRBD1. Germline V CDR1 and CDR2: SGHTA, FQGNSA. V shed 2 bases and J 6 bases; nucleotides not matched to a gene: 5. The CDR3 runs 14 residues. The CDR3 is CASSLSGGVKTQYF. For the CDR3, the DNA is TGTGCCAGCAGCTTATCAGGGGGCGTGAAGACCCAGTACTTC.